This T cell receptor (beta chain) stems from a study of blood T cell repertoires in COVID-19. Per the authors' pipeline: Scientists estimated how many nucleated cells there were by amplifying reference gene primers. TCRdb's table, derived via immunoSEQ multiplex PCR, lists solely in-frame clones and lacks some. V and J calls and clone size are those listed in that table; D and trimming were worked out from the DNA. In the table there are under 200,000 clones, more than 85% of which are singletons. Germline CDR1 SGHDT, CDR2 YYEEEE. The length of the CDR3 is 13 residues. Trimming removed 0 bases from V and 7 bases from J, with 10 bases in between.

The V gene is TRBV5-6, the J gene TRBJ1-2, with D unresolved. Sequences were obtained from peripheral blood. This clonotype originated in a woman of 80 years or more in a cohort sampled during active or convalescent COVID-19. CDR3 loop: CASSLGAGFGYTF. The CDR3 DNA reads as TGTGCCAGCAGCTTGGGGGCGGGGTTTGGCTACACCTTC.